The rows below give T cell receptor beta chains drawn from one sample of a study of blood T cell repertoires in COVID-19. Using immunoSEQ multiplex PCR, the repertoire was profiled, and TCRdb retains in-frame clones only, with some absent. The profile shows over 150,000 clones, approximately 88% of them singletons. Input material: peripheral blood. All receptors come from a woman in her fifties or sixties who had recovered from COVID-19. The CDR3 runs from the conserved cysteine through the conserved F or W. D genes are given only for firm matches. Not every row has a clone size; where given, it reads once, few, many or a size class.

d_gene,j_gene,v_gene,abundance,CDR3aa,CDR3nt
TRBD2,TRBJ2-3,TRBV30,-,CAWIRGGAGTDTQYF,TGTGCCTGGATACGCGGGGGGGCGGGGACAGATACGCAGTATTTT
-,TRBJ1-5,TRBV19,-,CASNTNGGGPQHF,TGTGCCAGTAATACGAACGGTGGTGGGCCCCAGCATTTT
TRBD1,TRBJ1-1,TRBV19,-,CASSKRLDRDTEAFF,TGTGCCAGTAGTAAGCGATTGGACAGGGACACTGAAGCTTTCTTT
TRBD1,TRBJ1-5,TRBV6-6,-,CASSDRANQPQHF,TGTGCCAGCAGCGACAGGGCGAATCAGCCCCAGCATTTT
-,TRBJ2-6,TRBV7-3,-,CASSDSNRVTGANVLTF,TGTGCCAGCAGCGACTCTAACAGGGTGACTGGGGCCAACGTCCTGACTTTC
-,TRBJ2-5,TRBV5-1,few,CASRSRNNQETQYF,TGCGCCAGCAGGTCCAGGAACAACCAAGAGACCCAGTACTTC
TRBD2,TRBJ2-3,TRBV4-2,-,CASSQVPSGAPRGTQYF,TGTGCCAGCAGCCAAGTCCCGAGCGGGGCCCCTCGAGGTACGCAGTATTTT
TRBD1,TRBJ2-3,TRBV5-4,-,CASSLDRADTQYF,TGTGCCAGCAGCCTCGACAGGGCAGATACGCAGTATTTT
-,TRBJ1-4,TRBV10-3,-,CAISRATNEKLFF,TGTGCCATCAGTCGGGCAACTAATGAAAAACTGTTTTTT
-,TRBJ2-5,TRBV3-1/TRBV3-2,-,CASSPSLAGETQYF,TGTGCCAGCAGCCCATCACTAGCAGGAGAGACCCAGTACTTC
-,TRBJ2-2,TRBV10-3,-,CATRGQANTGELFF,TGTGCCACCAGGGGCCAAGCGAACACCGGGGAGCTGTTTTTT
TRBD2,TRBJ2-2,TRBV5-1,once,CASSLDGGGAGGELFF,TGCGCCAGCAGCTTGGATGGCGGGGGGGCCGGCGGGGAGCTGTTTTTT
-,TRBJ1-6,TRBV11-2,few,CASSLDLSPLHF,TGTGCCAGCAGCTTGGACTTATCACCCCTCCACTTT
-,TRBJ1-2,TRBV9,few,CASSVVGGWDGYTF,TGTGCCAGCAGCGTAGTCGGAGGCTGGGATGGCTACACCTTC
-,TRBJ2-3,TRBV7-6,-,CASSSWTASTDTQYF,TGTGCCAGCAGCTCGTGGACAGCCAGCACAGATACGCAGTATTTT
TRBD1,TRBJ1-4,TRBV15,-,CATSRQGAGNEKLFF,TGTGCCACCAGCAGACAGGGGGCGGGTAATGAAAAACTGTTTTTT
-,TRBJ2-3,TRBV27,-,CASRLFNRVDYTDTQYF,TGTGCCAGCAGGCTTTTCAACAGGGTCGATTACACAGATACGCAGTATTTT
-,TRBJ1-3,TRBV2,-,CASSDRFSGNTIYF,TGTGCCAGCAGTGATCGGTTCTCTGGAAACACCATATATTTT
-,TRBJ2-5,TRBV24-1,once,CATSDVRGSGETQYF,TGTGCCACCAGTGATGTCAGGGGTTCCGGGGAGACCCAGTACTTC
TRBD1,TRBJ2-2,TRBV6-5,-,CASSTGVAGELFF,TGTGCCAGCAGTACAGGGGTGGCCGGGGAGCTGTTTTTT
TRBD1,TRBJ2-7,TRBV10-3,few,CAISRGQQAYEQYF,TGTGCCATCAGTAGGGGACAGCAAGCCTACGAGCAGTACTTC
-,TRBJ2-7,TRBV6-5,-,CASGISGTTSYEQYF,TGTGCCAGTGGGATAAGCGGGACAACATCGTACGAGCAGTACTTC
TRBD1,TRBJ2-3,TRBV2,-,CASSEVWTGTTDTQYF,TGTGCCAGCAGTGAGGTGTGGACAGGGACCACAGATACGCAGTATTTT
TRBD2,TRBJ2-1,TRBV7-6,-,CASSRTSGGTYYNEQFF,TGTGCCAGCAGTCGTACTAGCGGGGGGACCTATTACAATGAGCAGTTCTTC
-,TRBJ1-5,TRBV6-4,-,CASRITGGSNQPQHF,TGTGCCAGCAGGATCACGGGGGGGTCCAATCAGCCCCAGCATTTT
TRBD1,TRBJ2-2,TRBV19,-,CATGFGQGIAGELFF,TGTGCCACCGGCTTCGGACAGGGTATCGCCGGGGAGCTGTTTTTT
TRBD2,TRBJ2-5,TRBV18,-,CASSPPGLAGVQETQYF,TGTGCCAGCTCACCACCGGGCCTAGCGGGGGTACAAGAGACCCAGTACTTC
-,TRBJ1-2,TRBV5-5,once,CASNTGGYVMYGYTF,TGTGCCAGCAACACGGGAGGGTACGTGATGTATGGCTACACCTTC
TRBD1,TRBJ1-2,TRBV27,-,CASSLLPRTGSGHGYTF,TGTGCCAGCAGTCTCCTCCCGCGGACAGGGTCTGGTCATGGCTACACCTTC
TRBD1,TRBJ1-3,TRBV6-2/TRBV6-3,-,CASSYEGTGGNTIYF,TGTGCCAGCAGTTACGAGGGGACAGGCGGAAACACCATATATTTT
TRBD1,TRBJ2-7,TRBV29-1,once,CSVEGQVAYEQYF,TGCAGCGTCGAGGGACAGGTCGCTTACGAGCAGTACTTC
TRBD1,TRBJ1-1,TRBV28,-,CASRSGTGASTEAFF,TGTGCCAGCAGATCCGGGACAGGGGCTAGCACTGAAGCTTTCTTT
TRBD2,TRBJ2-1,TRBV6-2/TRBV6-3,-,CASSPLVGVVGTSVNEQFF,TGTGCCAGCAGTCCCCTAGTTGGTGTCGTCGGGACTAGCGTCAATGAGCAGTTCTTC
TRBD1,TRBJ1-6,TRBV7-9,-,CASTQGASTSSPLHF,TGTGCCAGCACCCAGGGGGCTTCCACTAGTTCACCCCTCCACTTT
-,TRBJ1-3,TRBV13,few,CASSFSGTLGNTIYF,TGTGCCAGCAGCTTCTCCGGGACTTTAGGAAACACCATATATTTT
TRBD1,TRBJ1-5,TRBV3-1/TRBV3-2,-,CASSLGTGSNQPQHF,TGTGCCAGCAGCCTCGGGACAGGGAGCAATCAGCCCCAGCATTTT
-,TRBJ1-2,TRBV28,-,CATVNPRAGNYGYTF,TGTGCCACCGTAAATCCTAGGGCAGGGAACTATGGCTACACCTTC
TRBD1,TRBJ1-2,TRBV19,-,CASNRDRGNSGYTF,TGTGCCAGTAATCGGGACAGAGGGAACTCTGGCTACACCTTC
TRBD2,TRBJ2-3,TRBV5-5,-,CASSPGLAGSTDTQYF,TGTGCCAGCAGTCCGGGACTAGCGGGCAGCACAGATACGCAGTATTTT
-,TRBJ2-3,TRBV3-1/TRBV3-2,-,CASSPALGPLTDTQYF,TGTGCCAGCAGCCCGGCGTTGGGGCCCCTGACAGATACGCAGTATTTT
-,TRBJ2-3,TRBV13,-,CASSAVSYFGNTDTQYF,TGTGCCAGCAGCGCAGTATCCTATTTCGGGAACACAGATACGCAGTATTTT
-,TRBJ2-7,TRBV4-1,-,CASSQGAGDYEQYF,TGCGCCAGCAGCCAAGGGGCCGGCGACTACGAGCAGTACTTC
TRBD1,TRBJ2-7,TRBV15,-,CATSTHGTGASEQYF,TGTGCCACCAGCACCCACGGGACAGGCGCCAGCGAGCAGTACTTC
-,TRBJ2-5,TRBV5-1,-,CASSTQAAGETQYF,TGCGCCAGCAGCACACAGGCGGCGGGGGAGACCCAGTACTTC
TRBD1,TRBJ2-1,TRBV28,-,CASSFRDRGPIFEQFF,TGTGCCAGCAGTTTCCGGGACAGGGGCCCTATTTTTGAGCAGTTCTTC
-,TRBJ1-5,TRBV15,-,CATSGRNPGGGFNQPQHF,TGTGCCACCAGCGGTAGGAACCCGGGAGGGGGGTTTAATCAGCCCCAGCATTTT
TRBD1,TRBJ2-2,TRBV5-5,-,CASSSIRGTGYPGELFF,TGTGCCAGCAGCTCGATCAGGGGGACAGGGTACCCCGGGGAGCTGTTTTTT
TRBD2,TRBJ2-3,TRBV19,-,CASSAAGTQDTQYF,TGTGCCAGTAGTGCAGCGGGGACCCAAGATACGCAGTATTTT
-,TRBJ1-2,TRBV19,-,CASSVDRYYGYTF,TGTGCCAGTAGTGTTGACAGGTACTATGGCTACACCTTC
-,TRBJ1-1,TRBV10-3,medium-sized,CAISESGGLVTEAFF,TGTGCCATCAGTGAGTCCGGGGGGCTAGTCACTGAAGCTTTCTTT
-,TRBJ1-1,TRBV7-2,-,CASSPRQGPYTEAFF,TGTGCCAGCAGCCCCAGGCAGGGGCCGTACACTGAAGCTTTCTTT
-,TRBJ2-7,TRBV3-1/TRBV3-2,-,CASSLYTYEQYF,TGTGCCAGCAGCCTATATACCTACGAGCAGTACTTC
-,TRBJ1-1,TRBV5-1,-,CASSFEGNTEAFF,TGCGCCAGCAGCTTTGAGGGTAACACTGAAGCTTTCTTT
TRBD1,TRBJ1-1,TRBV27,once,CASSLSPDREGTEAFF,TGTGCCAGCAGTTTATCTCCGGACAGGGAGGGGACTGAAGCTTTCTTT
-,TRBJ2-2,TRBV29-1,-,CSVEGGPGARGELFF,TGCAGCGTTGAGGGGGGGCCAGGGGCTCGCGGGGAGCTGTTTTTT
TRBD1,TRBJ1-6,TRBV2,once,CASQGAFASPLHF,TGTGCCAGCCAGGGGGCGTTCGCTTCACCCCTCCACTTT
TRBD1,TRBJ2-7,TRBV2,-,CASSPGQGSYEQYF,TGTGCCAGCAGCCCGGGACAGGGTTCCTACGAGCAGTACTTC
TRBD2,TRBJ2-3,TRBV11-3,-,CASSPGLAGLDTQYF,TGTGCCAGCAGCCCGGGACTAGCGGGGTTAGATACGCAGTATTTT
-,TRBJ2-3,TRBV2,-,CASGEDRIGDTQYF,TGTGCCAGCGGGGAGGACAGGATAGGGGATACGCAGTATTTT
TRBD2,TRBJ2-5,TRBV7-2,-,CASRRTSGGPQETQYF,TGTGCCAGCAGAAGGACTAGCGGGGGACCGCAAGAGACCCAGTACTTC